This T cell receptor beta chain was documented in a study of cytomegalovirus exposure and HLA in healthy donors. For this clone: Its antigen is undetermined.

The junction had 5 bases not matched to a gene; V was cut back by 9 bases and J by 8 bases. The CDR3 consists of 13 residues. The germline CDR1 and CDR2 sequences are ENHRY and SYGVKD. General study findings and limits: Presence/absence results assume similar sequencing depth per donor, which may not hold. Among TCR beta chains of equal frequency, HLA-associated ones were more clonally expanded in a later analysis. Common viral pathogens seemed, in a later analysis, to connect with several of the most significant clusters.

PCR was performed using 60 Vbeta and 13 Jbeta primers. Sequencing was performed with immunoSEQ multiplex PCR; in TCRdb, only in-frame clones are kept and a portion is missing. The table lists 150,000 to 200,000 clones, around 75% of them singletons. Input material: PBMCs. This sequence originates from a young man in good health and CMV-seropositive. The chain links TRBV10-3 to TRBJ2-1; 12 bases line up with TRBD1. CDR3 loop: CAMGTGGNDEQFF. In nucleotides, the CDR3 is TGTGCCATGGGGACAGGGGGCAATGATGAGCAGTTCTTC.